Below are 18 T cell receptor beta chains sequenced from a single sample in a study of blood T cell repertoires in COVID-19. Profiled with immunoSEQ multiplex PCR; TCRdb holds only in-frame clones, not every one. In the table there are about 100,000 clones, roughly 80% of which are singletons. The sample consisted of peripheral blood. Receptor source: a woman between 65 and 79 years old with acute or convalescent COVID-19.

This clone appeared once. V usage is TRBV7-9 and J usage is TRBJ2-3, with 7 bases that match TRBD2. From germline, CDR1 is SEHNR and CDR2 FQNEAQ (reference sequence). This CDR3 is 16 amino acids long. V was pared by 2 bases and J by 0 bases, with 5 bases of the junction left unmatched. The CDR3 spells CASSLRFSGSTDTQYF. The CDR3 region has the DNA TGTGCCAGCAGCTTACGGTTTAGCGGGAGCACAGATACGCAGTATTTT.

The chain is built from TRBV6-5 and TRBJ2-2, with a weak D call TRBD2 (7 bases). The CDR3 length is 16 residues. The V end lost 0 bases, the J end lost 7 bases, and 15 bases lay between the germline ends. Germline values: CDR1 MNHEY, CDR2 SVGAGI. CDR3: CASSYSGGGRDGELFF. For the CDR3, the DNA is TGTGCCAGCAGTTACTCTGGGGGGGGCCGGGACGGGGAGCTGTTTTTT.

The genes are TRBV2 and TRBJ1-4; TRBD1 aligns across 7 bases. The CDR3 spans 16 residues. CDR1 is SNHLY and CDR2 is FYNNEI in the germline V gene. Germline trimming cut 3 bases from V and 3 bases from J; bases unmatched to any gene: 7. The CDR3 is CASSDRTGEANEKLFF. The CDR3 coding sequence is TGTGCCAGCAGTGATCGAACAGGGGAGGCTAATGAAAAACTGTTTTTT. Full variable domain (remainder filled in from reference TRBV2 and TRBJ1-4): EPEVTQTPSHQVTQMGQEVILRCVPISNHLYFYWYRQILGQKVEFLVSFYNNEISEKSEIFDDQFSVERPDGSNFTLKIRSTKLEDSAMYFCASSDRTGEANEKLFFGSGTQLSVL.

The chain joins TRBV7-9 to TRBJ1-1, with 7 bases fitting TRBD1. The V gene end was trimmed by 6 bases and the J gene end by 5 bases; junction bases not matched to a gene: 9. The CDR3 runs to 14 residues. Germline values: CDR1 SEHNR, CDR2 FQNEAQ (reference sequence). CDR3 nucleotides: TGTGCCAGCAGTAAACAGGGGTTGGAAACTGAAGCTTTCTTT. Residues: CASSKQGLETEAFF.

This chain connects TRBV5-1 to TRBJ2-2, with D unclear. The V gene's germline CDR1 is SGHRS and CDR2 YFSETQ. V lost 0 bases and J 6 bases, leaving 12 bases between the germline ends. CDR3 length: 15 residues. CDR3 protein: CASSLAVTSPGELFF. The CDR3, as DNA: TGCGCCAGCAGCTTGGCCGTGACAAGCCCCGGGGAGCTGTTTTTT.

The chain combines TRBV19 with TRBJ2-2; tentatively, D is TRBD1 (6 bases). Trimming cost V 9 bases and J 5 bases, with 13 bases left between them. The CDR3 contains 13 residues. Germline V gives CDR1 LNHDA, CDR2 SQIVND (reference sequence). The DNA of the CDR3 is TGTGCCAGCACAGGGATCGGGACCGGGGAGCTGTTTTTT. Its protein product is CASTGIGTGELFF.

The rearrangement joins TRBV12-3 or TRBV12-4 to TRBJ1-2; TRBD1 matches 7 bases. The CDR3 extends over 13 amino acids. Trimming at V came to 5 bases and at J to 2 bases, leaving 2 bases not matched to a gene. This CDR3 is CASSGDSNYGYTF. Here the CDR3 DNA reads TGTGCCAGCAGTGGGGACAGCAACTATGGCTACACCTTC.

The rearrangement uses TRBV29-1 and TRBJ1-1, with 7 bases identical to TRBD1. V lost 7 bases, J lost 5 bases, and 4 bases stayed unmatched. The germline V gene encodes CDR1 SQVTM and CDR2 ANQGSEA. The CDR3 covers 11 residues. The CDR3: CSARTGTEAFF. The CDR3 bases are TGCAGCGCAAGGACAGGAACTGAAGCTTTCTTT.

The chain is built from TRBV19 and TRBJ1-5; 7 bases align to TRBD1. CDR3 size: 18 residues. Germline CDR1 and CDR2: LNHDA and SQIVND (reference sequence). Unmatched junction bases numbered 11, after V lost 3 bases and J lost 0 bases. The CDR3 DNA reads TGTGCCAGTAGTATCTCCGAAGGGGGCCATTATAGCAATCAGCCCCAGCATTTT. The encoded protein is CASSISEGGHYSNQPQHF. Combining the CDR3 with reference TRBV19 and TRBJ1-5 gives the whole variable domain DGGITQSPKYLFRKEGQNVTLSCEQNLNHDAMYWYRQDPGQGLRLIYYSQIVNDFQKGDIAEGYSVSREKKESFPLTVTSAQKNPTAFYLCASSISEGGHYSNQPQHFGDGTRLSIL.

The V gene is TRBV11-2, the J gene TRBJ2-1; 7 bases agree with TRBD2. V dropped 5 bases and J dropped 0; count of bases not matched to a gene: 13. CDR1 and CDR2 from the germline V gene are SGHAT and FQNNGV. The CDR3 is 18 amino acids. CDR3 nucleotides: TGTGCCAGCAGCCCTGGGGCGACTAGCACAAGCTCCTACAATGAGCAGTTCTTC. Translated, it gives CASSPGATSTSSYNEQFF. The full variable domain, rest sourced from reference TRBV11-2 and TRBJ2-1, is EAGVAQSPRYKIIEKRQSVAFWCNPISGHATLYWYQQILGQGPKLLIQFQNNGVVDDSQLPKDRFSAERLKGVDSTLKIQPAKLEDSAVYLCASSPGATSTSSYNEQFFGPGTRLTVL.

The CDR3 region is CATSPGQGSPEQYF. CDR3 coding DNA: TGTGCCACCAGCCCGGGACAAGGCTCCCCCGAGCAGTACTTC. The chain combines TRBV24-1 with TRBJ2-7; D perhaps matches TRBD1 (6 bases). V lost 7 bases and J 6 bases, leaving 18 bases between the germline ends. The CDR3 has 14 residues. Germline values: CDR1 KGHDR, CDR2 SFDVKD.

The gene calls are TRBV30 and TRBJ1-5; 10 bases are a match to TRBD1. CDR1 and CDR2 (germline): GTSNPN, SVGIG (reference sequence). The CDR3 is 13 amino acids. V was clipped by 5 bases and J by 6 bases; unmatched bases: 4. CDR3 amino acids: CAWGQGEGQPQHF. The CDR3 DNA reads TGTGCCTGGGGACAGGGGGAGGGTCAGCCCCAGCATTTT. Looking up the rest from reference TRBV30 and TRBJ1-5 gives the full variable domain: SQTIHQWPATLVQPVGSPLSLECTVEGTSNPNLYWYRQAAGRGLQLLFYSVGIGQISSEVPQNLSASRPQDRQFILSSKKLLLSDSGFYLCAWGQGEGQPQHFGDGTRLSIL.

The chain is built from TRBV29-1 and TRBJ1-3; 7 positions agree with TRBD1. The junction had 9 bases not matched to a gene; V was cut back by 5 bases and J by 8 bases. This CDR3 is built from 13 residues. Germline V gene data show CDR1 as SQVTM and CDR2 as ANQGSEA. CDR3 nucleotides: TGCAGCGTTACTGACAGGGACCGGGACACCATATATTTT. Protein: CSVTDRDRDTIYF.

The chain joins TRBV7-3 to TRBJ2-3, with D possibly TRBD2 on 5 matching bases. This CDR3 has 13 residues. The V gene's germline CDR1 is SGHTA and CDR2 FQGTGA. V lost 5 bases, J lost 5 bases, and 11 bases lay in between. CDR3 DNA: TGTGCCAGCAGCCTCACCCGGGGAGATACGCAGTATTTT. It yields the protein CASSLTRGDTQYF.

The chain has TRBV7-6 and TRBJ2-2; TRBD2 aligns across 7 bases. This CDR3 comprises 16 residues. Per the germline V gene, CDR1 is SGHVS and CDR2 is FNYEAQ. V was pared by 1 base and J by 1 base, with 3 bases of the junction left unmatched. The CDR3 region has the DNA TGTGCCAGCAGCTTAGTTCGCGGGAGGAACACCGGGGAGCTGTTTTTT. This translates into CASSLVRGRNTGELFF.

The chain links TRBV28 to TRBJ1-3; 9 bases are shared with TRBD1. CDR3 size: 14 residues. CDR1 is MDHEN, CDR2 SYDVKM, per germline. The V and J ends lost 6 bases and 2 bases, in that order; junction bases with no gene match: 2. The CDR3 DNA reads TGTGCCAGCAGAGGACAGGGGACTGGAAACACCATATATTTT. It yields the protein CASRGQGTGNTIYF.

On this clone itself: This sample includes further DNA sequences coding for the same CDR3. This chain joins TRBV30 and TRBJ1-3; D is perhaps TRBD1 (6 bases). The CDR3 has 14 residues. Germline loops: CDR1 GTSNPN, CDR2 SVGIG (reference sequence). Trimming removed 2 bases from V and 4 bases from J, with 12 bases in between. CDR3 sequence (DNA): TGTGCCTGGAGTCAGGGGAATATAGGAAACACCATATATTTT. Translation: CAWSQGNIGNTIYF.

The rearrangement joins TRBV6-5 to TRBJ2-1; unclear D gene. V lost 6 bases and J lost 5, with 8 bases in between. The CDR3 contains 12 residues. Germline CDR1 and CDR2: MNHEY and SVGAGI. Here the CDR3 reads CASRADNNEQFF. The CDR3 nucleotides are TGTGCCAGCAGGGCGGATAACAATGAGCAGTTCTTC.